A selection of T cell receptor beta chains follows, all from one sample in a study of blood T cell repertoires in COVID-19. TCRdb's table, derived via immunoSEQ multiplex PCR, lists solely in-frame clones and lacks some. The table includes over 200,000 clones, about 85% detected once. Input material: peripheral blood. Receptor source: a woman over 75 with active or convalescent COVID-19. Each CDR3 is given with its conserved first and last residue. D genes are given only for firm matches. A clone size is listed for some rows: how often the clone was seen (once, few, many), or a class if it is expanded.

V gene: TRBV7-7
J gene: TRBJ1-5
clone size: .
D gene: .
CDR3 DNA: TGTGCTAGCAGCTTGGTGGAAGGGGGCAATCAGCCCCAGCATTTT
CDR3 protein: CASSLVEGGNQPQHF

V gene: TRBV6-4
J gene: TRBJ2-2
clone size: .
D gene: .
CDR3 DNA: TGTGCCAGCAGTGATCAGGAGAACACCGGGGAGCTGTTTTTT
CDR3 protein: CASSDQENTGELFF

V gene: TRBV6-1
J gene: TRBJ1-5
clone size: .
D gene: .
CDR3 DNA: TGTGCCAGCAGTGAAGTCTGGGGGGGTTCTAGCAATCAGCCCCAGCATTTT
CDR3 protein: CASSEVWGGSSNQPQHF

V gene: TRBV5-4
J gene: TRBJ2-6
clone size: once
D gene: .
CDR3 DNA: TGTGCCAGCAGCATTCAACAGGGGGGGTTGACTGGGGCCAACGTCCTGACTTTC
CDR3 protein: CASSIQQGGLTGANVLTF

V gene: TRBV14
J gene: TRBJ1-2
clone size: .
D gene: TRBD1
CDR3 DNA: TGTGCCAGCAGCCCCGACGGGACAGGGGACTATGGCTACACCTTC
CDR3 protein: CASSPDGTGDYGYTF

V gene: TRBV5-4
J gene: TRBJ2-2
clone size: .
D gene: .
CDR3 DNA: TGTGCCAGCAGCTTGGACAGCACCGGGGAGCTGTTTTTT
CDR3 protein: CASSLDSTGELFF

V gene: TRBV18
J gene: TRBJ1-5
clone size: .
D gene: TRBD1
CDR3 DNA: TGTGCCAGCTCAGCCGGACAGGGGGGTGGCAATCAGCCCCAGCATTTT
CDR3 protein: CASSAGQGGGNQPQHF

V gene: TRBV15
J gene: TRBJ1-5
clone size: once
D gene: .
CDR3 DNA: TGTGCCACCAGCGAAGGGGGTGGCAATCAGCCCCAGCATTTT
CDR3 protein: CATSEGGGNQPQHF

V gene: TRBV28
J gene: TRBJ1-2
clone size: .
D gene: .
CDR3 DNA: .
CDR3 protein: CASSSSAALVGYTF

V gene: TRBV6-5
J gene: TRBJ1-1
clone size: .
D gene: TRBD1
CDR3 DNA: TGTGCCAGCAGTTTCGACAGGGTGAACACTGAAGCTTTCTTT
CDR3 protein: CASSFDRVNTEAFF